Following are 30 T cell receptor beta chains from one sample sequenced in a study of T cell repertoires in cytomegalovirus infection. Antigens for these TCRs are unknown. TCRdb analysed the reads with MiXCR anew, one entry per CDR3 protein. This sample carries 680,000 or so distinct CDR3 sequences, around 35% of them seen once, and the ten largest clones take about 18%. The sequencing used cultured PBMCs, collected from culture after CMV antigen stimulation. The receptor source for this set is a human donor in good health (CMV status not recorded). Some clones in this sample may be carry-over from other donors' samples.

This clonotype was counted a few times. In DNA form, the CDR3 reads TGTGCCAGCAGTGAAGAGGACAGGGGAAAGGATACGCAGTATTTT. Protein product: CASSEEDRGKDTQYF. The rearrangement links TRBV6-1 to TRBJ2-3; TRBD1 aligns across 9 bases. Germline-derived CDR1 and CDR2 are MNHNS and SASEGT. V was pared by 1 base and J by 6 bases, with 5 bases of the junction left unmatched. The CDR3 consists of 15 residues.

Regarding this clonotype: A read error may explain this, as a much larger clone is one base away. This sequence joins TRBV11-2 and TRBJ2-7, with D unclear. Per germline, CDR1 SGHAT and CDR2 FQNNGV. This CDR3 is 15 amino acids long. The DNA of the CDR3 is TGTGCCGGCAGCCCCATCAAGGGCCGTGCCCACGAGCAGTACTTC. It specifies CAGSPIKGRAHEQYF.

CDR3 nucleotides: TGTGCCAGCAGCCCCGTGGAGGGTTTAACAGATACGCAGTATTTT. Amino acids: CASSPVEGLTDTQYF. The genes are TRBV28 and TRBJ2-3, with D perhaps matching TRBD2 (6 bases). The germline gives CDR1 MDHEN, CDR2 SYDVKM. Trimming pared 6 bases from V and 3 bases from J, leaving 16 bases between. The CDR3 is made up of 15 amino acids.

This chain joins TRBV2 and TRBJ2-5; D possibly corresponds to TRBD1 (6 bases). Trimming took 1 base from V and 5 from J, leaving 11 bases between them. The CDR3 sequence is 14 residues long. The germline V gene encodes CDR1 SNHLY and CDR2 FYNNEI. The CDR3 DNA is TGTGCCAGCAGTGAAGGGACAGCACGGGAGACCCAGTACTTC. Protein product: CASSEGTARETQYF.

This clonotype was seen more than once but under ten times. The CDR3 protein is CASSLSFDLRLDYGYTF. For the CDR3, the DNA is TGTGCCAGCAGCTTAAGCTTCGACTTAAGGTTGGACTATGGCTACACCTTC. V gene TRBV7-8 combines with J gene TRBJ1-2; no firm D call. CDR1 SGHVS and CDR2 FQNEAQ come from the germline V gene. V lost 2 bases and J lost 3, with 19 bases in between. This CDR3 is built from 17 residues.

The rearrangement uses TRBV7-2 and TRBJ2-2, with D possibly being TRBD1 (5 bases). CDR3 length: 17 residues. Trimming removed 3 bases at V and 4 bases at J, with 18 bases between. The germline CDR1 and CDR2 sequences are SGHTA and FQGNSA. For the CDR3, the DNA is TGTGCCAGCAGCTTGGCCCGTAGGGGCCCGGGCACCGGGGAGCTGTTTTTT. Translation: CASSLARRGPGTGELFF.

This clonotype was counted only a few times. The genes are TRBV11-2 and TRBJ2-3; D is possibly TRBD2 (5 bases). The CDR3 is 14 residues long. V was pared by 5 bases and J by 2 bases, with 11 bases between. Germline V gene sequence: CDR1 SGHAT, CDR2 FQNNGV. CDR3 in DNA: TGTGCCAGCAGCCCACGGGGAGCCACAGATACGCAGTATTTT. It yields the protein CASSPRGATDTQYF. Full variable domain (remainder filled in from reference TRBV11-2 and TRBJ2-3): EAGVAQSPRYKIIEKRQSVAFWCNPISGHATLYWYQQILGQGPKLLIQFQNNGVVDDSQLPKDRFSAERLKGVDSTLKIQPAKLEDSAVYLCASSPRGATDTQYFGPGTRLTVL.

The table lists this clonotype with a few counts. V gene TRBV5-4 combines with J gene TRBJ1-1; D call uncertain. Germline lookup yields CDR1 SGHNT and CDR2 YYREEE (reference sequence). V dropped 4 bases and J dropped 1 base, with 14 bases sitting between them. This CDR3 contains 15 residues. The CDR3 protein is CASSRYGLGNTEAFF. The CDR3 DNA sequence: TGTGCCAGCAGCCGCTACGGTTTAGGGAACACTGAAGCTTTCTTT.

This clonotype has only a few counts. This chain's CDR3 is CASSEGVSPSTDTQYF. The CDR3 coding sequence is TGTGCCAGCAGTGAGGGAGTTTCGCCTAGCACAGATACGCAGTATTTT. The rearrangement uses TRBV25-1 and TRBJ2-3; maybe TRBD2 (5 bases). Germline CDR1 and CDR2: MGHDK and SYGVNS. The CDR3 is 16 amino acids. The germline V and J ends were trimmed by 3 bases and 0 bases, with 13 bases remaining between them.

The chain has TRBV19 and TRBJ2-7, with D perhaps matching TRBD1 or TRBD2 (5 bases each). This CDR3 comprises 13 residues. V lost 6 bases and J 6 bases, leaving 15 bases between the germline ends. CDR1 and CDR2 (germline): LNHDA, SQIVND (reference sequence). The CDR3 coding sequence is TGTGCCAGTAGGGGACCGGCATCCCTCGAGCAGTACTTC. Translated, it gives CASRGPASLEQYF.

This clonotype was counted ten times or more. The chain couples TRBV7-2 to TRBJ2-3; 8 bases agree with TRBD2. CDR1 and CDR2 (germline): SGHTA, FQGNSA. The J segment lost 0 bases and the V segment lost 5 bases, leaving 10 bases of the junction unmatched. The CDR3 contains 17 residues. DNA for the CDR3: TGTGCCAGCAGCCCCTACCGGGCTAGCGGGAGCACAGATACGCAGTATTTT. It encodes CASSPYRASGSTDTQYF.

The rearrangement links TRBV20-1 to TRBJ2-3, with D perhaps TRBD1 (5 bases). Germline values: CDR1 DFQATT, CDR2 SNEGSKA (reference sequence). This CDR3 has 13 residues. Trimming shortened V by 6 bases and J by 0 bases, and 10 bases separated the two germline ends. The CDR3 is CSALTASTDTQYF. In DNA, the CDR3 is TGCAGTGCCCTGACAGCTAGCACAGATACGCAGTATTTT.

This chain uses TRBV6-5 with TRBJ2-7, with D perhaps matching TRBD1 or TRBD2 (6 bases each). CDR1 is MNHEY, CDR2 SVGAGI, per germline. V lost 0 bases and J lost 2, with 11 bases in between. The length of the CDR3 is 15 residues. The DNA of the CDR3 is TGTGCCAGCAGTTACTCGGGGGGCGGACCCTACGAGCAGTACTTC. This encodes CASSYSGGGPYEQYF.

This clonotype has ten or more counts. CDR3 DNA sequence: TGTGCCAGCAGCTTGCAGGTGTCCGATACGCAGTATTTT. This gives the protein CASSLQVSDTQYF. The rearrangement uses TRBV7-2 and TRBJ2-3; D not resolved. Germline V CDR1 and CDR2: SGHTA, FQGNSA. There are 13 residues in the CDR3. The ends were cut back, 3 bases at V and 6 bases at J, with 10 bases in the middle.

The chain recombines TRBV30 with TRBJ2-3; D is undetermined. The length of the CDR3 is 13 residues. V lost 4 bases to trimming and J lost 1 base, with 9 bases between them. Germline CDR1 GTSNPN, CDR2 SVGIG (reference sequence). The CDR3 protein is CAWIRPGTDTQYF. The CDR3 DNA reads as TGTGCCTGGATCAGGCCTGGCACAGATACGCAGTATTTT.

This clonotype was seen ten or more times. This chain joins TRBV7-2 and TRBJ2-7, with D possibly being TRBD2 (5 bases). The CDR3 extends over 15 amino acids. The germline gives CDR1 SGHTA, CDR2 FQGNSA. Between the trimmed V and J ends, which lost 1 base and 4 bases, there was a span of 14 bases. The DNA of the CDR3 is TGTGCCAGCAGCTTAGTTTCACTAGACTTTTACGAGCAGTACTTC. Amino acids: CASSLVSLDFYEQYF.

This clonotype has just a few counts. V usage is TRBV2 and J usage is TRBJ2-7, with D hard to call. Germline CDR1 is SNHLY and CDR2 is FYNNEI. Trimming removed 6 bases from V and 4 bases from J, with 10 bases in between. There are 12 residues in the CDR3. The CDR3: CASREIGYEQYF. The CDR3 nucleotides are TGTGCCAGCAGAGAGATTGGGTACGAGCAGTACTTC.

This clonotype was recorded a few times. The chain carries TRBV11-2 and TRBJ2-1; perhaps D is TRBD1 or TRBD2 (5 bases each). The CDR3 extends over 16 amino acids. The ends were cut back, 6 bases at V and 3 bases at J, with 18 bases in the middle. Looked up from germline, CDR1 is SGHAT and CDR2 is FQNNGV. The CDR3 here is CASRSLRDGYYNEQFF. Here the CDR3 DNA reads TGTGCCAGCAGATCTCTCCGGGACGGTTACTACAATGAGCAGTTCTTC.

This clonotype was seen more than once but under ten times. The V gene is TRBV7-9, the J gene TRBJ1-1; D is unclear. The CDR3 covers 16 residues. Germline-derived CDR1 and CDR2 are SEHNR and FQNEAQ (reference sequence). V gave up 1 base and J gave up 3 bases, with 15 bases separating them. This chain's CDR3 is CASSLGGTYKYTEAFF. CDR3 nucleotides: TGTGCCAGCAGCTTAGGGGGAACGTACAAATACACTGAAGCTTTCTTT.

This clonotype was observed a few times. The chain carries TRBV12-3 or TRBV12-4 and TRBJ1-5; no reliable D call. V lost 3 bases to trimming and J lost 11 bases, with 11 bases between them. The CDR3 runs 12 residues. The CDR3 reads CASSFGQVAQHF. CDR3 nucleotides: TGTGCCAGCAGTTTCGGGCAGGTGGCCCAGCATTTT.

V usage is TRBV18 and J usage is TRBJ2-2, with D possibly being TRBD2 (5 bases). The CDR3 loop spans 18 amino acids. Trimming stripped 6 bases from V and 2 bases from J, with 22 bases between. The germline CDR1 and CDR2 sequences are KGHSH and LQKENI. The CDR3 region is CASSENTPSGLNTGELFF. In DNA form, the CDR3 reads TGTGCCAGCTCCGAAAACACACCGAGCGGCCTCAACACCGGGGAGCTGTTTTTT.

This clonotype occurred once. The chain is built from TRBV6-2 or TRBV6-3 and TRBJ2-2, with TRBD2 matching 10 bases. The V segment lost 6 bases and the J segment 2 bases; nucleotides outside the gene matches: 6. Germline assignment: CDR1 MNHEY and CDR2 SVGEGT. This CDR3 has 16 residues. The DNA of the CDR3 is TGTGCCAGCAGCTATCCTAGCGGGAGAAACACCGGGGAGCTGTTTTTT. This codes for CASSYPSGRNTGELFF.

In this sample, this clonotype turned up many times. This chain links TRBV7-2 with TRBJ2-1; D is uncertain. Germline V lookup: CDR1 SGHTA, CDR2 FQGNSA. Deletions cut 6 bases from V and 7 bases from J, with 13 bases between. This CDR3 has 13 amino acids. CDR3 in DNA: TGTGCCAGCAGTCTGACCTACCAAAATGAGCAGTTCTTC. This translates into CASSLTYQNEQFF.

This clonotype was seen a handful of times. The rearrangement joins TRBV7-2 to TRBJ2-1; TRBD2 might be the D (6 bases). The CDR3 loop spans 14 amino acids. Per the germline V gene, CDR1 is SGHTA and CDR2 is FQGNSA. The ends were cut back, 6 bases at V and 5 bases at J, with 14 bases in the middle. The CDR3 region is CASSPLSGHNEQFF. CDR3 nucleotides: TGTGCCAGCAGTCCCCTGAGCGGGCACAATGAGCAGTTCTTC.

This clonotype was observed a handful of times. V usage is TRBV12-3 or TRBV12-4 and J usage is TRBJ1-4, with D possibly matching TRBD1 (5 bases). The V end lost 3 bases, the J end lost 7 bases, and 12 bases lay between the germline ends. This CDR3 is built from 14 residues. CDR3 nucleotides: TGTGCCAGCAGTTTCCAGGGAGTACGTGAAAAACTGTTTTTT. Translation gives CASSFQGVREKLFF.

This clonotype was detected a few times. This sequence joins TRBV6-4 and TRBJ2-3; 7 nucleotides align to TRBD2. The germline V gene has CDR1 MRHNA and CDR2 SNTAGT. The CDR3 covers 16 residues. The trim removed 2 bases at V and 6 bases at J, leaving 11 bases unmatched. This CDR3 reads CASSDRRGAGEDTQYF. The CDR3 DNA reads TGTGCCAGCAGTGACCGGCGAGGGGCGGGAGAGGATACGCAGTATTTT.

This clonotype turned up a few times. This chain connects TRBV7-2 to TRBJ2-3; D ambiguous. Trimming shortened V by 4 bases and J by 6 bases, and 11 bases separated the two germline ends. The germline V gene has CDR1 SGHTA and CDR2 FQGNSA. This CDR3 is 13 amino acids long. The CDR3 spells CASSSVLRDTQYF. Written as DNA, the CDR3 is TGTGCCAGCAGCTCTGTCCTGAGGGATACGCAGTATTTT.

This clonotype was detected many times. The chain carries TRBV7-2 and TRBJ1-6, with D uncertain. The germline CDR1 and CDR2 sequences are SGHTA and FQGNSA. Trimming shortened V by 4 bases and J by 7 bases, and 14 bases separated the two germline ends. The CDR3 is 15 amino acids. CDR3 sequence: CASSSQEGSNSPLHF. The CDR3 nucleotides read TGTGCCAGCAGCTCCCAGGAGGGCTCAAATTCACCCCTCCACTTT. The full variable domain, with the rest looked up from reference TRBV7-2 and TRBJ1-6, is GAGVSQSPSNKVTEKGKDVELRCDPISGHTALYWYRQSLGQGLEFLIYFQGNSAPDKSGLPSDRFSAERTGGSVSTLTIQRTQQEDSAVYLCASSSQEGSNSPLHFGNGTRLTVT.

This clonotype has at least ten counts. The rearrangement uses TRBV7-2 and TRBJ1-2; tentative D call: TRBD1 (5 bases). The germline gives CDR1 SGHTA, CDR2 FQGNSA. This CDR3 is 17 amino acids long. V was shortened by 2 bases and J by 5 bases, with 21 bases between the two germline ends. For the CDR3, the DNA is TGTGCCAGCAGCTTACATCCGGTTCGGGGGAGGTCATATGGCTACACCTTC. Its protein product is CASSLHPVRGRSYGYTF. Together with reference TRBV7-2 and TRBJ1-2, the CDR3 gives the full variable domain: GAGVSQSPSNKVTEKGKDVELRCDPISGHTALYWYRQSLGQGLEFLIYFQGNSAPDKSGLPSDRFSAERTGGSVSTLTIQRTQQEDSAVYLCASSLHPVRGRSYGYTFGSGTRLTVV.

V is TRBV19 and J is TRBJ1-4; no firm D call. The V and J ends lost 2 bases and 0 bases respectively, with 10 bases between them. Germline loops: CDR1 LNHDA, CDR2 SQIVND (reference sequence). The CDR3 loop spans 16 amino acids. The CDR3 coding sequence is TGTGCCAGTAGTATACAACCGTTTGCAACTAATGAAAAACTGTTTTTT. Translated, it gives CASSIQPFATNEKLFF.